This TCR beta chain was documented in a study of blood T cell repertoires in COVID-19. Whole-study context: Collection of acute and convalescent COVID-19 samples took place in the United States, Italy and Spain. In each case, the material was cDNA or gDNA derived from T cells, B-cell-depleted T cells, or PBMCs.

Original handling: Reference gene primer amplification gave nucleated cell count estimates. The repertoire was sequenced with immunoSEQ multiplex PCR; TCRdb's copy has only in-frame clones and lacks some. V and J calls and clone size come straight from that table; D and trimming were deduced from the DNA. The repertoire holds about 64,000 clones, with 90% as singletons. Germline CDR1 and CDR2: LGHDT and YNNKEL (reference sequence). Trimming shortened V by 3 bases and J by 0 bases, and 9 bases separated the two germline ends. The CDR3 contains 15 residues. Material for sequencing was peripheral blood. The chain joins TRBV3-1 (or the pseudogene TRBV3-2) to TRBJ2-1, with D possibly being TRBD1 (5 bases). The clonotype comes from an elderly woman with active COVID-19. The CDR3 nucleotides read TGTGCCAGCAGCCAGGACACAAGCTCCTACAATGAGCAGTTCTTC. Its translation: CASSQDTSSYNEQFF.